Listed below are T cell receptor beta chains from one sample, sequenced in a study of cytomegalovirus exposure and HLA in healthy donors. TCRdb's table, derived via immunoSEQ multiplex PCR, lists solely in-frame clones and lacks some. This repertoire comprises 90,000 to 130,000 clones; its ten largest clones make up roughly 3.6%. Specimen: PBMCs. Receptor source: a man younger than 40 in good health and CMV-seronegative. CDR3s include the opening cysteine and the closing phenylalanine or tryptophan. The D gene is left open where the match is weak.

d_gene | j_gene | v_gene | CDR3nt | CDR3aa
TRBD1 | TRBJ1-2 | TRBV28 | TGTGCCAGCAATCCCACGGACAGGGAGGTCTCTGGCTACACCTTC | CASNPTDREVSGYTF
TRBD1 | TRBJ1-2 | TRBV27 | TGTGCCAGCAGTACAGGACAGGGGGCATTCTATGGCTACACCTTC | CASSTGQGAFYGYTF
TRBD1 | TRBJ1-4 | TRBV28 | TGTGCCAGCACCACAGGGGGGTTGGGTGAAAAACTGTTTTTT | CASTTGGLGEKLFF
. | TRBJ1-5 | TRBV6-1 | TGTGCCAGCACTGTACTGCCCGGGCAGCCCCAGCATTTT | CASTVLPGQPQHF
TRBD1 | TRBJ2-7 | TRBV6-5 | TGTGCCGGCGGACAGGGGTACGAGCAGTACTTC | CAGGQGYEQYF
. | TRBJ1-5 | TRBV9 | TGTGCCAGCAGGGGACCGGGAGGCAATCAGCCCCAGCATTTT | CASRGPGGNQPQHF
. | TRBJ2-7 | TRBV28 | TGTGCCAGCAGTCAGGTGGGTTTTAATATCTACGAGCAGTACTTC | CASSQVGFNIYEQYF
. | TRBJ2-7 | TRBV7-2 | TGTGCCAGCAGCTATACCTACTCCTACGAGCAGTACTTC | CASSYTYSYEQYF
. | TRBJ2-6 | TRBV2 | TGTGCCAGCAGTGGCGGGTCTGGGGCCAACGTCCTGACTTTC | CASSGGSGANVLTF
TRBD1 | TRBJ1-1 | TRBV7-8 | TGTGCCAGCAGCCTCAAACCCCGGGACAGGGGGTTAAGGACTGAAGCTTTCTTT | CASSLKPRDRGLRTEAFF
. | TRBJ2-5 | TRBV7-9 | TGTGCCAGCAGCTTAAAGGGGGGGGAGACCCAGTACTTC | CASSLKGGETQYF
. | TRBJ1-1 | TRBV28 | TGTGCCAGCAGTTGGGTGGAAGGGGGCACTGAAGCTTTCTTT | CASSWVEGGTEAFF
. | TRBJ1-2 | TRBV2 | TGTGCCAGCAGTGAAGGGCTTGCGAGGCAGACGATCTCCCGGTTCTATGGCTACACCTTC | CASSEGLARQTISRFYGYTF
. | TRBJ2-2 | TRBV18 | TGTGCCAGCTCACCAGCCAGTCCAGGGGTCGGCACCGGGGAGCTGTTTTTT | CASSPASPGVGTGELFF
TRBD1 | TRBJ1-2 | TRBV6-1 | TGTGCCAGCAGAATTACAGGGGCTAACTATGGCTACACCTTC | CASRITGANYGYTF
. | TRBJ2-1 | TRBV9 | TGTGCCAGCAGTCCCGCGGGGGCGGCACAGGGTGAGCAGTTCTTC | CASSPAGAAQGEQFF
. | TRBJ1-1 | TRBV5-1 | TGCGCCAGCAGCTTGGCCGGGGGGAATATGAACACTGAAGCTTTCTTT | CASSLAGGNMNTEAFF
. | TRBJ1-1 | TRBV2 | TGTGCCAGCAGTGGACAGCCAATGGGCACTGAAGCTTTCTTT | CASSGQPMGTEAFF
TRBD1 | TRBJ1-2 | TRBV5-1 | TGCGCCAGCAGCGCGGGACAGCCGATTAACTATGGCTACACCTTC | CASSAGQPINYGYTF
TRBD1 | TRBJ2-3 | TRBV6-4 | TGTGCCAGCAGTCCCGGGACAGGGGGCACAGATACGCAGTATTTT | CASSPGTGGTDTQYF
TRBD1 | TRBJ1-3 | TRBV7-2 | TGTGCCAGCATAATCCAGGGACAGAAGGGAAACACCATATATTTT | CASIIQGQKGNTIYF
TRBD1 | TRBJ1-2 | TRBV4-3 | TGCGCCAGCAGCCAAAACAGGGCAGGGGGCGTCGGTGGCTACACCTTC | CASSQNRAGGVGGYTF
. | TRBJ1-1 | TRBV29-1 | TGCAGCGTTACGAAGGTTCGGGACACTGAAGCTTTCTTT | CSVTKVRDTEAFF
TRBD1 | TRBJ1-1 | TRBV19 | TGTGCCAGTAGTACCACAGGGGGCACTGAAGCTTTCTTT | CASSTTGGTEAFF
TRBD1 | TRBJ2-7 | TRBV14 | TGTGCCAGCACGGACAGGGTGTCGAGCGAGCAGTACTTC | CASTDRVSSEQYF
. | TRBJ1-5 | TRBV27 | TGTGCCAGCAGTCGGCAGGGGCTGGGGGCTCAGCCCCAGCATTTT | CASSRQGLGAQPQHF
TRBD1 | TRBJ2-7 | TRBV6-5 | TGTGCCAGCAGTCTAAGTGGGACAGGGGCCTACGAGCAGTACTTC | CASSLSGTGAYEQYF
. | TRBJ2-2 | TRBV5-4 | TGTGCCAGCAGTTCCCTGGCCACCGGGGAGCTGTTTTTT | CASSSLATGELFF
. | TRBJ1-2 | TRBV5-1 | TGCGCCAGCAGTCGGGGGGACTATGGCTACACCTTC | CASSRGDYGYTF
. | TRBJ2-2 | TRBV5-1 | TGCGCCAGCAGCTTGTTCGGGACACTCACCGGGGAGCTGTTTTTT | CASSLFGTLTGELFF
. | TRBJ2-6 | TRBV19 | TGTGCCAGTAGTATGATGGGGAGTCTCTCTGGGGCCAACGTCCTGACTTTC | CASSMMGSLSGANVLTF